This T cell receptor beta chain was sequenced in a study of CD8 T cells in Susac syndrome. Per germline, CDR1 SGHDN and CDR2 FVKESK. V dropped 8 bases and J dropped 3 bases, with 9 bases sitting between them. The CDR3 sequence is 12 residues long. RNA was extracted with the RNeasy kit, and a quantity of roughly 0.45 to 1 ug was reverse transcribed using random hexamers. TCRdb reprocessed the immunoSEQ multiplex PCR reads with MiXCR, giving one entry per CDR3 protein. The data hold about 300,000 distinct CDR3 sequences, with about 89% observed a single time. The chain employs TRBV14 and TRBJ2-3, with D unresolved. The sample comprised CD8+ T cells from PBMCs. The sequence was collected from a human donor with multiple sclerosis. CDR3 protein: CASAWGTDTQYF. CDR3 DNA: TGTGCCAGCGCTTGGGGTACAGATACGCAGTATTTT.